This T cell receptor beta chain was recorded in a study of blood T cell repertoires in COVID-19. Overall study context: The study drew acute and convalescent COVID-19 samples from the United States, Italy and Spain. From T cells, B-cell-depleted T cells, or PBMCs came the material, which was cDNA or gDNA.

Authors' analysis steps: It was from reference gene primer amplification that nucleated cell counts were estimated. The protocol was immunoSEQ multiplex PCR, while the TCRdb copy is restricted to in-frame clones and leaves out a portion. V and J calls and clone size come straight from that table; D and trimming were deduced from the DNA. This sample has about 230,000 clones, with approximately 82% found just once. The CDR3 covers 14 residues. Looked up from germline, CDR1 is SGHRS and CDR2 is YFSETQ. With 3 bases clipped from V and 3 bases from J, the junction kept 4 bases outside the gene matches. The V call is TRBV5-1, the J call TRBJ2-7; 9 positions match TRBD1. Material: peripheral blood. The origin of this receptor is a man older than 75 with acute or convalescent COVID-19. The CDR3 DNA reads as TGCGCCAGCAGCTGGGGACAGGGAAACTACGAGCAGTACTTC. Residues: CASSWGQGNYEQYF.